This TCR beta chain was recorded in a study of technical replicates of blood from several donors. Data came from immunoSEQ multiplex PCR; TCRdb stores just in-frame clones and leaves some out. This sample carries more than 75,000 clones, roughly 92% of them seen once, and the ten largest clones take roughly 0.25%. V dropped 4 bases and J dropped 3 bases, with 5 bases sitting between them. There are 12 residues in the CDR3. Germline assignment: CDR1 SGHNT and CDR2 YYREEE (reference sequence). The chain uses TRBV5-4 and TRBJ2-1; D unresolved. The receptor's source is a human donor in good health. The sequencing sample was made of T cells isolated from PBMCs. The CDR3 nucleotides read TGTGCCAGCAGCCTAGACTACAATGAGCAGTTCTTC. This gives the protein CASSLDYNEQFF.